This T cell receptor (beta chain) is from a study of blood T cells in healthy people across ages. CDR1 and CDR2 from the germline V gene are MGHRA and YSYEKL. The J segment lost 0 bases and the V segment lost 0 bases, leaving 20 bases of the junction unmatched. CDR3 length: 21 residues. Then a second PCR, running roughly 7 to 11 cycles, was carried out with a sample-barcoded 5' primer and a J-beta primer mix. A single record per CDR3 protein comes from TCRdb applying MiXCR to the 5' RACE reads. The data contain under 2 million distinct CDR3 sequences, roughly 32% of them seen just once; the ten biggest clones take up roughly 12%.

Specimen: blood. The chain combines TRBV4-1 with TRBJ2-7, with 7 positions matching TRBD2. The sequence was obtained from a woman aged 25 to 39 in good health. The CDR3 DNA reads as TGCGCCAGCAGCCAAGATGCGCCGGGGGGTGGCGGGGCATTCGGCTCCTACGAGCAGTACTTC. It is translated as CASSQDAPGGGGAFGSYEQYF.